Listed below are T cell receptor beta chains from one sample, sequenced in a study of beta chain features in type 1 diabetes. Profiled with immunoSEQ multiplex PCR; TCRdb holds only in-frame clones, not every one. There are approximately 250,000 clones in the sample; about a tenth occur only once, and approximately 0.015% lies in the top ten. Sequenced material: naive CD4+ T cells from blood. These receptors were obtained from a man aged 25 to 45 with type 1 diabetes. Each CDR3 is given without its conserved first and last residue.

v_gene	j_gene	CDR3aa
TRBV6-5	TRBJ1-1	ASRSVPNTEAF
TRBV6-1	TRBJ1-6	ASSGRLPGYNSPLH
TRBV7-8	TRBJ2-5	ASSLTNQETQY
TRBV27	TRBJ2-3	ASSDLGLAPDTQY
TRBV6-6	TRBJ2-1	ASRGWASSYNEQF
TRBV2	TRBJ2-5	ASSDGRGKETQY
TRBV19	TRBJ1-5	ASAGRTGRSQPQH
TRBV15	TRBJ2-3	ATSLSGLDTQY
TRBV2	TRBJ2-1	ASSSGTSFGNEQF
TRBV9	TRBJ1-3	ASSVPQGRTGNTIY
TRBV7-6	TRBJ2-1	ASSQLAGGYNEQF
TRBV7-2	TRBJ2-1	ASSLGQGSYNEQF
TRBV11-2	TRBJ2-5	ASSLSYQETQY
TRBV11-2	TRBJ2-3	ASSSRRRASTDTQY
TRBV6-6	TRBJ1-2	ASTVPEPGGYGYT
TRBV15	TRBJ1-5	ATSRVNQPQH
TRBV13	TRBJ2-3	ASSLVVTAVTDTQY
TRBV5-4	TRBJ1-1	ASSPGQRTEAF
TRBV4-3	TRBJ2-1	ASSQDGAGGVSSYNEQF
TRBV5-6	TRBJ2-1	ASSGTGAAYNEQF
TRBV30	TRBJ1-2	AWIRVGGSYGYT
TRBV5-1	TRBJ1-1	ASSSAGGGPEAF
TRBV18	TRBJ1-2	ASSPAGVNGYT
TRBV9	TRBJ2-7	ASSTGVGLSSYEQY
TRBV7-8	TRBJ2-7	ASSPGIGYEQY
TRBV7-9	TRBJ1-6	ASSSLGQGLNSPLH
TRBV25-1	TRBJ1-1	ASTPAGGSTEAF
TRBV19	TRBJ2-3	ASSRMGGTDTQY
TRBV29-1	TRBJ2-7	SVGDRGYEQY
TRBV7-6	TRBJ1-1	ASSSRAGGSEAF
TRBV18	TRBJ2-1	ASSQLDRGEQF
TRBV2	TRBJ2-5	ASGLAGGPGETQY
TRBV5-4	TRBJ1-2	ASSQDSQANYGYT
TRBV5-1	TRBJ1-2	ASSLEGREDGYT
TRBV2	TRBJ1-4	ASTQGVEEKLF